This T cell receptor (beta chain) emerged from a study of T cell repertoires in cytomegalovirus infection. Overall study: Selected CMV epitopes included recently identified HLA-C-restricted ones as well as well-studied HLA-B-restricted ones. Notes on the study in general: Dominating the ex vivo response were TCR beta clonotypes that were CMV-specific and HLA-C-restricted.

The germline CDR1 and CDR2 sequences are MDHEN and SYDVKM. Unmatched junction bases numbered 11, after V lost 6 bases and J lost 6 bases. This CDR3 spans 16 amino acids. Notes on this clonotype: Its antigen is as yet unknown.

Each CDR3 protein is one row after TCRdb ran MiXCR on the reads. The data show approximately 300,000 distinct CDR3 sequences, around 29% seen once. This receptor was taken from a human donor in good health (CMV status not recorded). Some clones in this sample may be carry-over from other donors' samples. V gene TRBV28 combines with J gene TRBJ1-5, with 10 positions matching TRBD1. The source material was cultured PBMCs, sampled from culture after CMV antigen stimulation. Here the CDR3 reads CASSSTRQGASQPQHF. CDR3 nucleotide sequence: TGTGCCAGCAGCTCGACCCGACAGGGGGCTAGTCAGCCCCAGCATTTT.